This paragraph reports one T cell receptor (beta chain). Its antigen remains unidentified. No base-level quality is on record; no much larger clone is a single base apart. The CDR3 runs 15 residues from the cysteine to the phenylalanine. The entry retains the CDR3 DNA only, 45 bases that are in frame from base 1. Ends trimmed: V by 0 bases, J by 6 bases; bases unmatched to a gene: 0. Per the germline V gene, SGHDT is the CDR1 and YYEEEE is the CDR2. Participants in the prospective study were aged roughly 18 to 100 years, lived in some 24 United States geographic areas, and enrolled through a virtual design. Cohort assignment in the prospective study relied on participant-reported clinical history from a screening survey and a study questionnaire. In the prospective study, whole blood, serum and a nasopharyngeal or oropharyngeal swab were collected from each participant by mobile phlebotomists. Additional blood draws and questionnaires over an approximately two-month period could optionally be provided by prospective study participants. Before DNA extraction, blood samples from the prospective study were shipped at room temperature or frozen.

These data are taken from a study of blood T cell repertoires in COVID-19 (TCRdb year 2020). Background for the entire study: Samples from collaborators originated in the United States, Italy and Spain and spanned both the acute and convalescent phases of COVID-19. The material from the prospective study consisted of cDNA or gDNA derived from T cells, B-cell-depleted T cells, or PBMCs. Deeply sampled blood TCRbeta repertoires from subjects exposed to, actively infected with, or recovered from COVID-19 were included in the dataset. The repertoires were released in a freely available public database meant as a resource for research on the immune response to SARS-CoV-2. The samples were drawn from the first 160 participants of the ongoing ImmuneRACE study and from more than 1,000 subjects provided by 6 global collaborators. Nearly every sample came with metadata listing a de-identified subject ID, COVID-19 status, age in years and sex. Where available, HLA class I and class II types were taken from metadata supplied by the sample provider and were not determined by assay-based typing.

Broader findings and caveats from the paper: The amount of clinical and demographic metadata varied by source and participant and was provided uncurated.

The immunoSEQ Assay, a bias-controlled multiplex PCR, was used to amplify TCRbeta CDR3 regions from genomic DNA. On the authors' methods: The number of nucleated cells in each sample was estimated by amplification of reference gene primers within the assay. To quantify the absolute abundance of each unique TCRbeta CDR3 rearrangement, sequence reads were collapsed and filtered. For each sample, productive Simpson clonality was calculated as the square root of Simpson's diversity index over productive rearrangements. The source is immuneACCESS, and TCRdb retained only in-frame sequences with V and J called. Part of the clones is not carried over; for the studies checked, unresolved V genes explain less than half of this, and the remainder is unexplained. V and J calls and clone size come straight from that table; D and trimming were deduced from the DNA. For this sample the table gives 150,000 to 200,000 clones, of which roughly 77% were detected only once. Jointly, the top ten make up less than 20% of the sample.

The chain is assembled from TRBV5-6 and TRBJ1-6; 10 bases in between match TRBD1. The TCR originated in a woman between 45 and 65 years old with acute COVID-19. Sequenced sample: PBMCs or T cells enriched from blood (not recorded which). The CDR3 reads as follows: CASSLGTGGNSPLHF. DNA sequence: TGTGCCAGCAGCTTGGGGACAGGGGGTAATTCACCCCTCCACTTT.